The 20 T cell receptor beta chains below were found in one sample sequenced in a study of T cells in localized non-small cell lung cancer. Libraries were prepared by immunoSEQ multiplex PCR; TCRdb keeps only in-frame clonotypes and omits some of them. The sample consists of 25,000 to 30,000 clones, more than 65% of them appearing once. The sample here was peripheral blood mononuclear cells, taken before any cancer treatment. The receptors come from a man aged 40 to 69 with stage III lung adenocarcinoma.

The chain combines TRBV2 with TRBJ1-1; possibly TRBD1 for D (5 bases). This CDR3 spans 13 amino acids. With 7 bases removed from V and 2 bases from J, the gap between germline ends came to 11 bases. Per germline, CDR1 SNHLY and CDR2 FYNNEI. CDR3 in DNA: TGTGCCAGCATTCTGGACAAAAACACTGAAGCTTTCTTT. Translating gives CASILDKNTEAFF.

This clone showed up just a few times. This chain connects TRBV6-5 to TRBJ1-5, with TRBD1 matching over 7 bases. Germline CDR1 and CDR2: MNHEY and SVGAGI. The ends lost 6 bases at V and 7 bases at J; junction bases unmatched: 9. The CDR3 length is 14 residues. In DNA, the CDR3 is TGTGCCAGCAGACCAAGAGGGACAGCACAGCCCCAGCATTTT. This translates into CASRPRGTAQPQHF.

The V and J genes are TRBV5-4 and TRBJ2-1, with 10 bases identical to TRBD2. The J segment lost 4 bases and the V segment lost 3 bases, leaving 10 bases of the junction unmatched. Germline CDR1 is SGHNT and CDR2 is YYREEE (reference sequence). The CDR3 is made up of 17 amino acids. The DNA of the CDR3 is TGTGCCAGCAGCTCCCGTCGTACTAGCGGGACTTACAATGAGCAGTTCTTC. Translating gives CASSSRRTSGTYNEQFF. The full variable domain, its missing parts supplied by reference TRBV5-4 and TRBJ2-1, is ETGVTQSPTHLIKTRGQQVTLRCSSQSGHNTVSWYQQALGQGPQFIFQYYREEENGRGNFPPRFSGLQFPNYSSELNVNALELDDSALYLCASSSRRTSGTYNEQFFGPGTRLTVL.

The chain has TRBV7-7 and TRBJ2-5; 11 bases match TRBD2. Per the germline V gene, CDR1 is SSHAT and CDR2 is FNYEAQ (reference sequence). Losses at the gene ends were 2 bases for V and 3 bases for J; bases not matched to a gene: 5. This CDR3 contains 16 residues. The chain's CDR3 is CASSLNVAGGKETQYF. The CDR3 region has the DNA TGTGCCAGCAGCTTAAACGTAGCGGGGGGGAAAGAGACCCAGTACTTC.

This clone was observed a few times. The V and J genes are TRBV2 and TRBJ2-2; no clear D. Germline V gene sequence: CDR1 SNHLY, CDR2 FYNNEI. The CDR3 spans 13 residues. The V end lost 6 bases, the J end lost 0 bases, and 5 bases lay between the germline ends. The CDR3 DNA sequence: TGTGCCAGCAGCTACGCGAACACCGGGGAGCTGTTTTTT. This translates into CASSYANTGELFF.

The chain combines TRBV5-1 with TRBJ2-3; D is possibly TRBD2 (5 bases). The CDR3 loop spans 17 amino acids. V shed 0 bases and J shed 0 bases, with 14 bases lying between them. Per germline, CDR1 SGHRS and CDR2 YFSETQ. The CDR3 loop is CASSLGLRGGSTDTQYF. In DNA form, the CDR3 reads TGCGCCAGCAGCTTGGGGCTCCGCGGAGGTAGCACAGATACGCAGTATTTT.

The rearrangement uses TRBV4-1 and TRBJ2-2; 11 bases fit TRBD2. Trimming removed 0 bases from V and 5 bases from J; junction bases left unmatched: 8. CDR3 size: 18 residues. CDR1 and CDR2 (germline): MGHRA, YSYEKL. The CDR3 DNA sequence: TGCGCCAGCAGCCAAGAGTTTAGCGGGAGGGTAAGGACCGGGGAGCTGTTTTTT. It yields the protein CASSQEFSGRVRTGELFF.

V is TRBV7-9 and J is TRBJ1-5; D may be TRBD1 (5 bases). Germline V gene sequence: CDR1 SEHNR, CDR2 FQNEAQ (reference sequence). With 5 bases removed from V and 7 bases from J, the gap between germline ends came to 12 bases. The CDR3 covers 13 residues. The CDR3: CASSPSGGQPQHF. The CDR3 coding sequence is TGTGCCAGCAGCCCGTCTGGGGGGCAGCCCCAGCATTTT.

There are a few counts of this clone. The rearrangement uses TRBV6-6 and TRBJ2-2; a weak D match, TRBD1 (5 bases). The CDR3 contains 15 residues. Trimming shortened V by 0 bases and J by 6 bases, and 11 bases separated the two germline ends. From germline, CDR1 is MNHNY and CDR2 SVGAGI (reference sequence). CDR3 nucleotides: TGTGCCAGCAGTTACTCGGGCAGGGAAGCCGGGGAGCTGTTTTTT. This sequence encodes CASSYSGREAGELFF.

CDR3 sequence: CASSSTPGNSNQPQHF. In DNA form, the CDR3 reads TGTGCCAGCAGTTCTACACCCGGCAATAGCAATCAGCCCCAGCATTTT. The chain joins TRBV6-5 to TRBJ1-5; D call uncertain. The germline V and J ends were trimmed by 4 bases and 0 bases, with 13 bases remaining between them. CDR3 size: 16 residues. CDR1 MNHEY and CDR2 SVGAGI come from the germline V gene.

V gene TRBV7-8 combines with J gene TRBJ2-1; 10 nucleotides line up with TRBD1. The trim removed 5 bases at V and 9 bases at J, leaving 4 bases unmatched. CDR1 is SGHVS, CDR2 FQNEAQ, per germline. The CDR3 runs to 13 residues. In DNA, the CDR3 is TGTGCCAGCAGCCGGGACAGGGGATTTGAGCAGTTCTTC. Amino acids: CASSRDRGFEQFF. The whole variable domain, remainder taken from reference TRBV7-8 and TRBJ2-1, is GAGVSQSPRYKVAKRGQDVALRCDPISGHVSLFWYQQALGQGPEFLTYFQNEAQLDKSGLPSDRFFAERPEGSVSTLKIQRTQQEDSAVYLCASSRDRGFEQFFGPGTRLTVL.

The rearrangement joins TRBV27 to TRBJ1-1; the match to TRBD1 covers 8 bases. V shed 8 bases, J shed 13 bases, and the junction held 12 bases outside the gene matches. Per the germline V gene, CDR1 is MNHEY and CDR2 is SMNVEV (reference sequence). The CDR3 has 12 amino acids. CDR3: CASGQTGGRRFF. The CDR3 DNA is TGTGCCAGCGGACAAACAGGGGGACGACGTTTCTTT.

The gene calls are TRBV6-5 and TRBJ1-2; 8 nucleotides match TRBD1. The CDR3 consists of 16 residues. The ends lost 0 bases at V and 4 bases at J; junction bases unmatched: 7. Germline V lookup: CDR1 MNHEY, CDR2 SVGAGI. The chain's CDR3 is CASSYSGQGAFYGYTF. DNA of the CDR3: TGTGCCAGCAGTTACTCAGGACAGGGTGCGTTCTATGGCTACACCTTC.

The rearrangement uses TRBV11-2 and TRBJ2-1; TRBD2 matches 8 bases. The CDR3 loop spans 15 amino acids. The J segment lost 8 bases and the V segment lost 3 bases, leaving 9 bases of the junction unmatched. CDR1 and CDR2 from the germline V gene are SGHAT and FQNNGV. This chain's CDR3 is CASSFSRGGLDEQFF. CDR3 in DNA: TGTGCCAGCAGCTTTTCCCGGGGGGGCCTCGATGAGCAGTTCTTC.

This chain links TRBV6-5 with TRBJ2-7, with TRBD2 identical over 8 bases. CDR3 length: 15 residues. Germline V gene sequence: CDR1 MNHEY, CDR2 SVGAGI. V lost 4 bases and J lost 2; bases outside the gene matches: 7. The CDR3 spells CASSSSGGFPYEQYV. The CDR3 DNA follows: TGTGCCAGCAGTTCCAGCGGGGGCTTTCCCTACGAGCAGTACGTC.

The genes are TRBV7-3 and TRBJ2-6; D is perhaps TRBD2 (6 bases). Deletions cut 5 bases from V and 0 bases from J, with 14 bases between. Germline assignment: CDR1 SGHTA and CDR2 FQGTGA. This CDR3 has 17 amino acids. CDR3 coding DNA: TGTGCCAGCAGCGCCCGGGACTCTAGCTCTGGGGCCAACGTCCTGACTTTC. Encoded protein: CASSARDSSSGANVLTF. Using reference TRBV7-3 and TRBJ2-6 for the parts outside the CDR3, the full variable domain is GAGVSQTPSNKVTEKGKYVELRCDPISGHTALYWYRQSLGQGPEFLIYFQGTGAADDSGLPNDRFFAVRPEGSVSTLKIQRTERGDSAVYLCASSARDSSSGANVLTFGAGSRLTVL.

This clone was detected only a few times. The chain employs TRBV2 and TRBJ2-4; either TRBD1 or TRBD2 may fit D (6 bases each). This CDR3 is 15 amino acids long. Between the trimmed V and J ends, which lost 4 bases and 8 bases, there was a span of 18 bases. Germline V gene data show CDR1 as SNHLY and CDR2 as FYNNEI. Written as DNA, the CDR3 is TGTGCCAGCAGTGCACAGGGTGGGGGGCCGGACATTCAGTACTTC. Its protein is CASSAQGGGPDIQYF.

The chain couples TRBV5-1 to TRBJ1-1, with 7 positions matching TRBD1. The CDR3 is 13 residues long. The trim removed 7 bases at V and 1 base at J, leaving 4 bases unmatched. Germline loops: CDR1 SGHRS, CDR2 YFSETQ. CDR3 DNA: TGCGCCAGCCACAGGGGTCCGAACACTGAAGCTTTCTTT. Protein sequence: CASHRGPNTEAFF.

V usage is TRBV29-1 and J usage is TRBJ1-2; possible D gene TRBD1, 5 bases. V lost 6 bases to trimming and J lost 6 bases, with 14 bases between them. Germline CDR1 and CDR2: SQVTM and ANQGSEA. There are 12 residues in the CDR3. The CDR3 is CSVVVGVDGYTF. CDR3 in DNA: TGCAGCGTGGTCGTGGGGGTAGATGGCTACACCTTC.

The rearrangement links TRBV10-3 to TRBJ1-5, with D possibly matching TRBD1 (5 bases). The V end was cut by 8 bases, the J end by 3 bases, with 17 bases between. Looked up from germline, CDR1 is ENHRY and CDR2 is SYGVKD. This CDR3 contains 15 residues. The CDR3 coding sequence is TGTGCCATCTCCTCGGGGGGACCCATCAATCAGCCCCAGCATTTT. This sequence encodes CAISSGGPINQPQHF.